Below, 2 T cell receptor beta chains from the same sample are listed, as sequenced in a study of blood T cell repertoires in COVID-19. Sequencing was performed with immunoSEQ multiplex PCR; in TCRdb, only in-frame clones are kept and a portion is missing. The sample has around 330,000 clones; roughly 89% are singletons. Specimen: PBMCs or T cells enriched from blood (not recorded which). The receptors shown here come from a woman aged 18-29 years who had recovered from COVID-19.

The V and J genes are TRBV19 and TRBJ2-1; 10 bases align to TRBD1. V trimming: 2 bases; J trimming: 7 bases; junction bases outside the gene matches: 8. There are 16 residues in the CDR3. CDR1 and CDR2 (germline): LNHDA, SQIVND (reference sequence). The CDR3 DNA is TGTGCCAGTAGTATAAGCGGGACAGGGGTTCTTAATGAGCAGTTCTTC. It translates to CASSISGTGVLNEQFF. Full variable domain (rest looked up from reference TRBV19 and TRBJ2-1): DGGITQSPKYLFRKEGQNVTLSCEQNLNHDAMYWYRQDPGQGLRLIYYSQIVNDFQKGDIAEGYSVSREKKESFPLTVTSAQKNPTAFYLCASSISGTGVLNEQFFGPGTRLTVL.

V gene TRBV5-6 combines with J gene TRBJ2-4; 7 positions agree with TRBD1. The junction had 10 bases not matched to a gene; V was cut back by 4 bases and J by 0 bases. CDR1 is SGHDT and CDR2 is YYEEEE in the germline V gene. The CDR3 has 17 amino acids. CDR3 nucleotide sequence: TGTGCCAGCAGCCCCGCCGGGACAGACCTAGCCAAAAACATTCAGTACTTC. Translation gives CASSPAGTDLAKNIQYF.